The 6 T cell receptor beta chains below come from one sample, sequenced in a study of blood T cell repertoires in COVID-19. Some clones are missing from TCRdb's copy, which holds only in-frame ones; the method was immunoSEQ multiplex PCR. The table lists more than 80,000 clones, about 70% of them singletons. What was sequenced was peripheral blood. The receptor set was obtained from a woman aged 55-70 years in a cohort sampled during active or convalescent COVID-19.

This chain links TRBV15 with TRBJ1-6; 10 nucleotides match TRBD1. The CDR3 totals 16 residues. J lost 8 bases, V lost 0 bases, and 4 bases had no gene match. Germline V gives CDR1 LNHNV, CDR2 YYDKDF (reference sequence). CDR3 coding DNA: TGTGCCACCAGCAGAGATCCGGGACAGGGGCATTCACCCCTCCACTTT. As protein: CATSRDPGQGHSPLHF.

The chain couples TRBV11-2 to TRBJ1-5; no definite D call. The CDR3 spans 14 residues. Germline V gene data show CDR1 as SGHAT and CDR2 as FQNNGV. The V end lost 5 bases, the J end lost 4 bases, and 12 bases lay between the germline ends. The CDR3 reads CASSPSLDNQPQHF. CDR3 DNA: TGTGCCAGCAGCCCAAGCTTAGATAATCAGCCCCAGCATTTT.

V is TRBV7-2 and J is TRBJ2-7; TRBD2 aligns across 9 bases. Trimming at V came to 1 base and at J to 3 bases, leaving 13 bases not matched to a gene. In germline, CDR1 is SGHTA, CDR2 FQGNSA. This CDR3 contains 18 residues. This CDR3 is CASSLVSVGGGAVYEQYF. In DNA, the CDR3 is TGTGCCAGCAGCTTAGTTTCCGTGGGCGGGGGGGCCGTCTACGAGCAGTACTTC.

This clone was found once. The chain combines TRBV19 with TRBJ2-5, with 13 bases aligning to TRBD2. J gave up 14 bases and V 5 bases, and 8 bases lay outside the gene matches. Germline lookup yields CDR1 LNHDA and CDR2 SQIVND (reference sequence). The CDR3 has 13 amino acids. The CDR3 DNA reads TGTGCCAGTAGTCGGACTAGCGGGGGCCCCAAATACTTC. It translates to CASSRTSGGPKYF.

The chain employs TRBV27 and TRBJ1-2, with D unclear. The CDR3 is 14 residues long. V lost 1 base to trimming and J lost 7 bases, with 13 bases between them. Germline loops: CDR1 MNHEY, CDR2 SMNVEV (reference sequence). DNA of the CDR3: TGTGCCAGCAGTTTATGTGCGGGGAGGTGTGGCTACACCTTC. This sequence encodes CASSLCAGRCGYTF.

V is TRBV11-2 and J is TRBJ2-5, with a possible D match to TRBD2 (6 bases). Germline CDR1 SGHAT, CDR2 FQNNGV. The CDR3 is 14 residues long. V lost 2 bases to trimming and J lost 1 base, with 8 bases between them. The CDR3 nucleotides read TGTGCCAGCAGCTTACAGACTAGCCAAGAGACCCAGTACTTC. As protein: CASSLQTSQETQYF. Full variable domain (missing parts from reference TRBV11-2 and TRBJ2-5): EAGVAQSPRYKIIEKRQSVAFWCNPISGHATLYWYQQILGQGPKLLIQFQNNGVVDDSQLPKDRFSAERLKGVDSTLKIQPAKLEDSAVYLCASSLQTSQETQYFGPGTRLLVL.